The 14 T cell receptor beta chains listed next were all sequenced from one sample in a study of response to subunit inactivated influenza vaccine. TCRdb recomputed calls from the RT-PCR reads with MiXCR, one row per CDR3 protein. The table includes a few hundred thousand distinct CDR3 sequences, roughly 15% detected once. Sequencing used PBMCs from blood, obtained approximately 13 days after vaccination. The origin of the receptors is a man aged 45-65 years who received an inactivated influenza vaccine.

The genes are TRBV6-2 or TRBV6-3 and TRBJ2-1, with 13 bases identical to TRBD2. V trimming: 2 bases; J trimming: 0 bases; junction bases outside the gene matches: 13. Germline V gene lookup returns CDR1 MNHEY and CDR2 SVGEGT. This CDR3 is built from 21 residues. CDR3 amino acids: CASSYPRTSGGHRSSYNEQFF. In nucleotides, the CDR3 is TGTGCCAGCAGTTACCCACGGACTAGCGGGGGCCACAGGAGCTCCTACAATGAGCAGTTCTTC.

This clonotype came up a few times. The genes are TRBV19 and TRBJ2-7, with 10 bases aligning to TRBD2. This CDR3 spans 14 amino acids. CDR1 is LNHDA and CDR2 is SQIVND in the germline V gene (reference sequence). J was trimmed by 6 bases and V by 3 bases; bases with no gene match: 5. The CDR3 region has the DNA TGTGCCAGTAGTATCCTAGCGGGAGAACGCGAGCAGTACTTC. Amino acid sequence: CASSILAGEREQYF.

The chain recombines TRBV28 with TRBJ1-2; D is undetermined. Germline-derived CDR1 and CDR2 are MDHEN and SYDVKM. Trimming shortened V by 1 base and J by 0 bases, and 15 bases separated the two germline ends. The CDR3 runs to 17 residues. In nucleotides, the CDR3 is TGTGCCAGCAGTTTATCTTCGGGGTACGGGGCTAACTATGGCTACACCTTC. Its translation is CASSLSSGYGANYGYTF.

The gene calls are TRBV7-9 and TRBJ1-1; D gene uncertain. V was clipped by 0 bases and J by 4 bases, with 15 bases between them. The germline V gene has CDR1 SEHNR and CDR2 FQNEAQ (reference sequence). CDR3 length equals 16 residues. CDR3 amino acids: CASSLARVSGVTEAFF. The CDR3, as DNA: TGTGCCAGCAGCTTAGCGAGGGTCTCCGGGGTCACTGAAGCTTTCTTT.

The chain links TRBV28 to TRBJ2-4, with D perhaps being TRBD1 or TRBD2 (6 bases each). V lost 6 bases and J 0 bases, leaving 18 bases between the germline ends. This CDR3 spans 17 amino acids. The V gene's germline CDR1 is MDHEN and CDR2 SYDVKM. The CDR3 reads CASRGGLLFLAKNIQYF. DNA for the CDR3: TGTGCCAGCAGAGGGGGACTCCTTTTTCTAGCCAAAAACATTCAGTACTTC. The variable domain in full, with the rest retrieved from reference TRBV28 and TRBJ2-4, is DVKVTQSSRYLVKRTGEKVFLECVQDMDHENMFWYRQDPGLGLRLIYFSYDVKMKEKGDIPEGYSVSREKKERFSLILESASTNQTSMYLCASRGGLLFLAKNIQYFGAGTRLSVL.

DNA for the CDR3: TGTGCCAGCAGTTTATGGGTGGTCGACACCGGGGAGCTGTTTTTT. Its protein is CASSLWVVDTGELFF. The chain combines TRBV28 with TRBJ2-2; D remains unclear. Trimming left V 0 bases short and J 3 bases short, with 8 bases between. Germline V gene data show CDR1 as MDHEN and CDR2 as SYDVKM. This CDR3 is 15 amino acids long.

The chain employs TRBV28 and TRBJ2-7, with 10 bases identical to TRBD2. This CDR3 is built from 16 residues. J lost 4 bases, V lost 4 bases, and 10 bases had no gene match. CDR1 is MDHEN, CDR2 SYDVKM, per germline. This CDR3 reads CASSWASGSMMYEQYF. Here the CDR3 DNA reads TGTGCCAGCAGTTGGGCTAGCGGGAGTATGATGTACGAGCAGTACTTC.

This clonotype was counted a few times. V and J are TRBV2 and TRBJ2-1; TRBD1 aligns across 8 bases. Germline V CDR1 and CDR2: SNHLY, FYNNEI. With 3 bases clipped from V and 0 bases from J, the junction kept 7 bases outside the gene matches. The CDR3 spans 17 residues. For the CDR3, the DNA is TGTGCCAGCAGTGACCACAGGGGGTATAGCTCCTACAATGAGCAGTTCTTC. Its translation: CASSDHRGYSSYNEQFF.

This clonotype was seen many times. For the CDR3, the DNA is TGTGCCAGCACCCCTGGTGATCGGGGCACTGAAGCTTTCTTT. It translates to CASTPGDRGTEAFF. This chain connects TRBV12-3 or TRBV12-4 to TRBJ1-1; D remains unclear. V was cut by 7 bases and J by 4 bases, with 16 bases left in between. The CDR3 is 14 residues long.

This clonotype was seen at least ten times. This chain connects TRBV2 to TRBJ1-1; 10 bases are shared with TRBD1. This CDR3 spans 14 amino acids. The V gene's germline CDR1 is SNHLY and CDR2 FYNNEI. V was clipped by 6 bases and J by 8 bases; unmatched bases: 9. The CDR3 DNA is TGTGCCAGCAGGCCGGGACAGGGGCTGACCGAAGCTTTCTTT. Translation gives CASRPGQGLTEAFF.

This clonotype has a handful of counts. J is TRBJ2-1 and V is TRBV12-3 or TRBV12-4, with 7 bases fitting TRBD1. The CDR3 length is 18 residues. V was pared by 1 base and J by 1 base, with 10 bases of the junction left unmatched. The CDR3 spells CASSLGQTGVRSYNEQFF. CDR3 sequence (DNA): TGTGCCAGCAGTTTAGGGCAAACAGGGGTTCGATCCTACAATGAGCAGTTCTTC.

This clonotype was found a few times. The J gene is TRBJ2-3, the V gene TRBV7-2, with D unclear. V lost 5 bases and J 2 bases, leaving 14 bases between the germline ends. The CDR3 has 15 amino acids. The germline gives CDR1 SGHTA, CDR2 FQGNSA. The CDR3 region is CASSIPLTSTDTQYF. The CDR3 DNA is TGTGCCAGCAGCATCCCCTTGACGTCCACAGATACGCAGTATTTT.

This clonotype was observed once. The rearrangement links TRBV24-1 to TRBJ2-7, with D perhaps TRBD1 (6 bases). V was trimmed by 2 bases and J by 2 bases, leaving 18 bases between them. CDR1 is KGHDR and CDR2 is SFDVKD in the germline V gene. This CDR3 contains 17 residues. The CDR3 region is CATSDYNRDSGAYEQYF. In DNA, the CDR3 is TGTGCCACCAGTGATTATAACAGGGATTCTGGGGCCTACGAGCAGTACTTC.

The rearrangement links TRBV5-1 to TRBJ2-7; TRBD1 matches 8 bases. The V segment lost 5 bases and the J segment 3 bases; nucleotides outside the gene matches: 4. Per germline, CDR1 SGHRS and CDR2 YFSETQ. The CDR3 runs to 13 residues. The CDR3 sequence is CASSMDRDYEQYF. CDR3 nucleotides: TGCGCCAGCAGTATGGACAGGGACTACGAGCAGTACTTC.